This T cell receptor (beta chain) came from a study of human T cells and chemical hapten exposure. The sample's time point: patch test 1, 2 weeks after DPC sensitization. Treatment meaning: therapeutic diphenylcyclopropenone sensitization with weekly scalp DPC. Venepuncture was done earlier than the placement of each patch test. This clonotype was recorded a few times. TCRdb analysed the RACE reads with MiXCR anew, one entry per CDR3 protein. The sample lists some 120,000 distinct CDR3 sequences; over 10% were seen once. The CDR3 contains 15 residues. Trimming took off 6 bases at V and 0 bases at J, with 9 bases between the two ends. Per germline, CDR1 MDHEN and CDR2 SYDVKM.

The source material was whole blood, sampled in connection with sensitization to the hapten diphenylcyclopropenone (DPC). The clonotype originates from a woman aged 45-60 years with alopecia areata. Some clones in this sample may be carry-over from other donors' samples. The rearrangement joins TRBV28 to TRBJ1-6, with D hard to call. This CDR3 reads CASSKQSSYNSPLHF. The CDR3 nucleotides are TGTGCCAGCAGCAAACAGAGCTCCTATAATTCACCCCTCCACTTT.